This entry concerns a single T cell receptor beta chain. Unmatched junction bases numbered 5, after V lost 6 bases and J lost 4 bases. The CDR3 spans 15 residues. The germline V gene encodes CDR1 SNHLY and CDR2 FYNNEI. The data originate from a study of T cell changes during pregnancy in multiple sclerosis. The repertoire was sequenced with immunoSEQ multiplex PCR; TCRdb's copy has only in-frame clones and lacks some. In the table there are about 36,000 clones, around 92% of which are singletons. Specimen: PBMCs (not recorded whether the cells were cultured). The V gene is TRBV2, the J gene TRBJ2-3, with 12 bases identical to TRBD2. This TCR came from a female donor with multiple sclerosis, enrolled in a pregnancy study. The CDR3 spells CASSLTSGSPDTQYF. For the CDR3, the DNA is TGTGCCAGCAGCCTGACTAGCGGGAGCCCAGATACGCAGTATTTT.